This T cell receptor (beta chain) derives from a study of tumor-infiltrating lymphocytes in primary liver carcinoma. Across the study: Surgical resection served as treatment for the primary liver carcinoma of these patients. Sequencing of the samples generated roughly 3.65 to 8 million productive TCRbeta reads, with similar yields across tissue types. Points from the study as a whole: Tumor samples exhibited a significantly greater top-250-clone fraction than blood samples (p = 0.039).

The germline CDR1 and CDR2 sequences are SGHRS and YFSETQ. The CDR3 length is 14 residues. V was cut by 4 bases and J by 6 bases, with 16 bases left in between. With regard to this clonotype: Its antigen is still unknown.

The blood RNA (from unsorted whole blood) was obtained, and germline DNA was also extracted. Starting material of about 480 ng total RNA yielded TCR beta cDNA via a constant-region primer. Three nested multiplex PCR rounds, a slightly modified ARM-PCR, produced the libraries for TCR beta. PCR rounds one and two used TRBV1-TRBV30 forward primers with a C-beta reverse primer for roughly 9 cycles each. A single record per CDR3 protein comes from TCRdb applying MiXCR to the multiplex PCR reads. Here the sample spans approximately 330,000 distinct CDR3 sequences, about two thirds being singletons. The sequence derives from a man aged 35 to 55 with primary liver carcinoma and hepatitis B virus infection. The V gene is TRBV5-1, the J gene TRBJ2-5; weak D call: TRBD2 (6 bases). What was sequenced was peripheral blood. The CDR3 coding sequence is TGCGCCAGCAGCACCGTAGCGGTAGCCAAGACCCAGTACTTC. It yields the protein CASSTVAVAKTQYF.